A selection of T cell receptor beta chains follows, all from one sample in a study of CXCR3-negative and CXCR3-positive naive CD8 T cells. Following a re-call of the 5' RACE reads, TCRdb has one entry per CDR3 protein and lacks DNA. The sample table sets out 45,000 to 75,000 distinct CDR3 sequences. Specimen: naive CXCR3- CD8+ T cells from blood. These receptors all stem from a human donor in good health. Some clones in this sample may be carry-over from other donors' samples. The CDR3 runs from the conserved cysteine through the conserved F or W. Fields, in order: J gene, V gene, CDR3 protein.

J: TRBJ2-7
V: TRBV7-6
CDR3: CASSSSISFRETYEQYF

J: TRBJ2-1
V: TRBV29-1
CDR3: CSVLGTGFHEQFF

J: TRBJ2-3
V: TRBV10-1
CDR3: CASRTVADTQYF

J: TRBJ1-1
V: TRBV19
CDR3: CASTQGQTGTEAFF

J: TRBJ2-7
V: TRBV6-5
CDR3: CASSWAGTGVYEQYF

J: TRBJ2-7
V: TRBV29-1
CDR3: CSVDAGTHSYEQYF

J: TRBJ2-1
V: TRBV4-3
CDR3: CASSQEMPIGSYNKQFF

J: TRBJ2-5
V: TRBV29-1
CDR3: CSVAGTAFQETQYF

J: TRBJ2-1
V: TRBV9
CDR3: CASSSTDGNEQFF

J: TRBJ2-1
V: TRBV7-3
CDR3: CASSFGGGSNEQFF

J: TRBJ2-7
V: TRBV12-3/TRBV12-4
CDR3: CASSFSAGGLAYEQYF

J: TRBJ2-7
V: TRBV7-9
CDR3: CASSLDHGTGTSLTLYEQYF

J: TRBJ2-4
V: TRBV6-2/TRBV6-3
CDR3: CASSYLPGAALPYF

J: TRBJ2-1
V: TRBV29-1
CDR3: CKGVNYNEQFF

J: TRBJ2-7
V: TRBV10-3
CDR3: CAISELGRDFPYEQYF

J: TRBJ1-2
V: TRBV4-2
CDR3: CASSPSRDREGGYTF

J: TRBJ2-7
V: TRBV29-1
CDR3: CSVEGRQGAYEQYF

J: TRBJ1-2
V: TRBV14
CDR3: CASSQGGQVPYGYTF

J: TRBJ2-2
V: TRBV5-1
CDR3: CASSLGYRNTGELFF

J: TRBJ2-1
V: TRBV29-1
CDR3: CSVGAGGPYNEQFF

J: TRBJ2-2
V: TRBV20-1
CDR3: CSARLGMSGELFF

J: TRBJ1-2
V: TRBV4-3
CDR3: CASSQDLELYGYTF

J: TRBJ2-7
V: TRBV27
CDR3: CASSLTRGGYSYEQYF

J: TRBJ2-2
V: TRBV29-1
CDR3: CSVPSWEVIDTGELFF

J: TRBJ2-7
V: TRBV29-1
CDR3: CSVGGGGGYEQYF

J: TRBJ2-7
V: TRBV7-3
CDR3: CASSPVAGPTYEQYF

J: TRBJ1-4
V: TRBV3-1
CDR3: CASSQNPRVGGGTTNEKLFF

J: TRBJ2-1
V: TRBV14
CDR3: CASSQDAGGGYNEQFF

J: TRBJ2-1
V: TRBV27
CDR3: CASSLTPGQGHEQFF

J: TRBJ2-1
V: TRBV6-2/TRBV6-3
CDR3: CASSYPAGANNEQFF